The 30 T cell receptor beta chains below all came from one sample that was sequenced in a study of spatial heterogeneity in lung cancer. Findings and limits, study-wide: Tumors with more nonsynonymous mutations had more expanded intratumoral alpha and beta TCRs.

TCRdb reprocessed the 5' RACE reads via MiXCR and lists one record per CDR3 protein. The table lists fewer than 3,500 distinct CDR3 sequences, over 5% of them singletons. These receptors lack a known antigen. Noted time point: sample taken at primary tumor resection. This material consisted of lung tumor tissue, taken at surgery. The receptors here all came from a male donor with early-stage non-small cell lung cancer.

This clonotype came up many times. The chain joins TRBV5-4 to TRBJ2-1, with TRBD2 identical over 12 bases. Germline loops: CDR1 SGHNT, CDR2 YYREEE (reference sequence). This CDR3 contains 16 residues. V shed 0 bases and J 3 bases; nucleotides not matched to a gene: 1. CDR3 bases: TGTGCCAGCAGCTTGGAACTAGCGGGGGGCTACAATGAGCAGTTCTTC. Translated: CASSLELAGGYNEQFF.

This clonotype is termed medium-sized. The V and J genes are TRBV5-4 and TRBJ1-4, with D possibly TRBD1 on 6 matching bases. The V and J ends lost 3 bases and 10 bases respectively, with 22 bases between them. The CDR3 has 16 amino acids. CDR1 and CDR2 from the germline V gene are SGHNT and YYREEE (reference sequence). In DNA form, the CDR3 reads TGTGCCAGCAGCTCATCGGTCGACGCGGGGGCAGGAAAACTGTTTTTT. As protein: CASSSSVDAGAGKLFF.

In its sample, this clonotype ranks as large (0.1 to 1%). This chain joins TRBV24-1 and TRBJ1-5; perhaps TRBD1 as D (6 bases). Germline V gives CDR1 KGHDR, CDR2 SFDVKD. Trimming shortened V by 10 bases and J by 7 bases, and 16 bases separated the two germline ends. This CDR3 has 13 amino acids. The CDR3 bases are TGTGCCACAAAAGGGGGGCCAAACCAGCCCCAGCATTTT. Amino acid sequence: CATKGGPNQPQHF.

Many counts were recorded for this clonotype. This chain joins TRBV6-5 and TRBJ2-2, with unresolved D. From germline, CDR1 is MNHEY and CDR2 SVGAGI. This CDR3 contains 13 residues. V shed 2 bases and J shed 9 bases, with 10 bases lying between them. The CDR3 bases are TGTGCCAGCAGTTACAAGTCCATAAGGGAGCTGTTTTTT. This translates into CASSYKSIRELFF.

This clonotype ranks as medium-sized. The chain links TRBV30 to TRBJ2-7; D ambiguous. This CDR3 region has 11 residues. V shed 3 bases and J shed 6 bases, with 9 bases lying between them. Per germline, CDR1 GTSNPN and CDR2 SVGIG (reference sequence). The DNA of the CDR3 is TGTGCCTGGAGCCCCGTCCGCGAGCAGTACTTC. It yields the protein CAWSPVREQYF. Filled out from reference TRBV30 and TRBJ2-7, the complete variable domain reads SQTIHQWPATLVQPVGSPLSLECTVEGTSNPNLYWYRQAAGRGLQLLFYSVGIGQISSEVPQNLSASRPQDRQFILSSKKLLLSDSGFYLCAWSPVREQYFGPGTRLTVT.

Sample share makes this clonotype medium-sized. The chain combines TRBV4-2 with TRBJ2-3, with a weak D call TRBD1 (5 bases). The CDR3 consists of 15 residues. V was trimmed by 3 bases and J by 4 bases, leaving 14 bases between them. Germline V gene sequence: CDR1 LGHNA, CDR2 YNFKEQ. The CDR3 DNA follows: TGTGCCAGCAGCCAGTTCGCAGGGAAGGCAGATACGCAGTATTTT. It yields the protein CASSQFAGKADTQYF.

This clonotype was detected many times. The V call is TRBV5-1, the J call TRBJ1-1; D is perhaps TRBD1 (5 bases). Trimming took off 0 bases at V and 4 bases at J, with 7 bases between the two ends. This CDR3 region has 13 residues. Germline CDR1 reads SGHRS; CDR2 reads YFSETQ. The CDR3 region has the DNA TGCGCCAGCAGCTTGGACGGGGGCACTGAAGCTTTCTTT. The encoded protein is CASSLDGGTEAFF.

This clonotype is classed as medium-sized (0.01 to 0.1%). This chain joins TRBV6-5 and TRBJ2-2; D gene uncertain. The germline V gene encodes CDR1 MNHEY and CDR2 SVGAGI. Deletions cut 10 bases from V and 1 base from J, with 16 bases between. This CDR3 spans 15 amino acids. CDR3 region: CATRMGSENTGELFF. CDR3 nucleotides: TGTGCCACCCGAATGGGAAGTGAGAACACCGGGGAGCTGTTTTTT.

This clonotype was seen many times. CDR3 sequence: CASSETGFRNYGYTF. The CDR3 coding sequence is TGTGCCAGCAGTGAAACAGGGTTTCGCAACTATGGCTACACCTTC. The V and J genes are TRBV2 and TRBJ1-2; D possibly corresponds to TRBD1 (6 bases). V was shortened by 2 bases and J by 2 bases, with 12 bases between the two germline ends. The CDR3 sequence is 15 residues long. Germline CDR1 reads SNHLY; CDR2 reads FYNNEI. Full variable domain (remainder filled in from reference TRBV2 and TRBJ1-2): EPEVTQTPSHQVTQMGQEVILRCVPISNHLYFYWYRQILGQKVEFLVSFYNNEISEKSEIFDDQFSVERPDGSNFTLKIRSTKLEDSAMYFCASSETGFRNYGYTFGSGTRLTVV.

This rearrangement joins TRBV2 to TRBJ1-5, with D possibly being TRBD1 (5 bases). The CDR3 is made up of 15 amino acids. The V end was cut by 5 bases, the J end by 3 bases, with 14 bases between. From germline, CDR1 is SNHLY and CDR2 FYNNEI. The CDR3 loop is CASSLPGTANQPQHF. The CDR3 DNA follows: TGTGCCAGCAGTCTCCCCGGGACGGCCAATCAGCCCCAGCATTTT.

By sample share, this clonotype is medium-sized. The J gene is TRBJ1-5, the V gene TRBV2; D remains ambiguous. Trimming removed 1 base at V and 4 bases at J, with 8 bases between. CDR3 size: 14 residues. The V gene's germline CDR1 is SNHLY and CDR2 FYNNEI. CDR3 nucleotide sequence: TGTGCCAGCAGTGAAGGGTCTCCTAATCAGCCCCAGCATTTT. It codes for CASSEGSPNQPQHF.

This clonotype rates as medium-sized. The gene calls are TRBV5-1 and TRBJ1-4, with 9 bases fitting TRBD1. Germline-derived CDR1 and CDR2 are SGHRS and YFSETQ. CDR3 length: 15 amino acids. V shed 0 bases, J shed 7 bases, and the junction held 4 bases outside the gene matches. The CDR3 DNA is TGCGCCAGCAGCTTGGGGACAGGGGTGATTGAAAAACTGTTTTTT. This sequence encodes CASSLGTGVIEKLFF.

Sample share makes this clonotype medium-sized. The V call is TRBV6-5, the J call TRBJ2-1, with 7 bases that match TRBD1. The germline gives CDR1 MNHEY, CDR2 SVGAGI. The CDR3 covers 16 residues. The trim removed 5 bases at V and 2 bases at J, leaving 9 bases unmatched. CDR3 in amino acids: CASSARDSPTYNEQFF. The CDR3 DNA follows: TGTGCCAGCAGTGCCCGGGACAGTCCTACCTACAATGAGCAGTTCTTC.

By proportion, this clonotype is medium-sized. This chain connects TRBV24-1 to TRBJ2-1; no definite D call. The CDR3 totals 13 residues. Germline CDR1 and CDR2: KGHDR and SFDVKD. V was clipped by 5 bases and J by 3 bases, with 7 bases between them. DNA of the CDR3: TGTGCCACCAGTGGCCCAGACTACAATGAGCAGTTCTTC. Amino acids: CATSGPDYNEQFF.

In its sample, this clonotype ranks as medium-sized. CDR3 residues: CASSQAGGASTEAFF. CDR3 DNA: TGTGCCAGCAGCCAGGCAGGGGGGGCCAGCACTGAAGCTTTCTTT. This sequence joins TRBV6-6 and TRBJ1-1, with TRBD1 identical over 7 bases. From germline, CDR1 is MNHNY and CDR2 SVGAGI (reference sequence). V shed 6 bases, J shed 4 bases, and the junction held 11 bases outside the gene matches. This CDR3 region has 15 residues.

By frequency in the sample, this clonotype is medium-sized. The chain links TRBV7-2 to TRBJ2-2, with D possibly being TRBD2 (6 bases). This CDR3 has 12 residues. CDR1 SGHTA and CDR2 FQGNSA come from the germline V gene. V was cut by 8 bases and J by 4 bases, with 8 bases left in between. The DNA for the CDR3 is TGTGCCAGCGGGGACTTCACCGGGGAGCTGTTTTTT. This codes for CASGDFTGELFF.

This clonotype occurred many times. The gene calls are TRBV5-1 and TRBJ2-7; maybe TRBD1 (6 bases). The germline gives CDR1 SGHRS, CDR2 YFSETQ. The CDR3 spans 15 residues. Trimming left V 1 base short and J 5 bases short, with 16 bases between. The CDR3 region has the DNA TGCGCCAGCAGCTTGCGGACAGCTAAGGGGGACGAGCAGTACTTC. This sequence encodes CASSLRTAKGDEQYF.

The rearrangement uses TRBV9 and TRBJ2-3; 9 bases match TRBD2. After removal of 4 bases from V and 3 bases from J, the junction contained 12 bases not matched to a gene. Germline V gene data show CDR1 as SGDLS and CDR2 as YYNGEE. The CDR3 runs to 17 residues. Written as DNA, the CDR3 is TGTGCCAGCAGCCCCCGGCGGGGGGGCCGTAGTACAGATACGCAGTATTTT. Translating gives CASSPRRGGRSTDTQYF.

This clonotype showed up many times. The chain combines TRBV30 with TRBJ2-1; perhaps TRBD2 as D (6 bases). V lost 7 bases to trimming and J lost 3 bases, with 16 bases between them. The length of the CDR3 is 14 residues. In germline, CDR1 is GTSNPN, CDR2 SVGIG (reference sequence). Here the CDR3 DNA reads TGTGCCTACAGTCAGCGGACTATCTACAATGAGCAGTTCTTC. This encodes CAYSQRTIYNEQFF.

In the case of this clonotype: This may stem from a read error, because a much larger clone lies one nucleotide away. The genes are TRBV9 and TRBJ1-1; D unclear. The CDR3 runs to 9 residues. Germline V gene lookup returns CDR1 SGDLS and CDR2 YYNGEE. The DNA for the CDR3 is TGTGCCATCAGCCCCGAAGCTTTCTTT. It codes for CAISPEAFF.

By its share, this clonotype is medium-sized. The rearrangement joins TRBV12-3 or TRBV12-4 to TRBJ2-5, with 10 nucleotides matching TRBD2. This CDR3 spans 15 amino acids. Germline trimming cut 6 bases from V and 7 bases from J; bases unmatched to any gene: 11. CDR3 DNA sequence: TGTGCCAGCAGGGGCCGGACTAGCGGTCTTGGGACCCAGTACTTC. Translated, it gives CASRGRTSGLGTQYF.

A few counts support this clonotype. The chain links TRBV6-5 to TRBJ2-2, with a tentative D call TRBD2 (6 bases). The germline gives CDR1 MNHEY, CDR2 SVGAGI. V was clipped by 5 bases and J by 4 bases, with 8 bases between them. This CDR3 comprises 13 residues. The CDR3 DNA reads TGTGCCAGCAGTGGGGGAGGCACCGGGGAGCTGTTTTTT. Its translation: CASSGGGTGELFF.

This chain joins TRBV7-6 and TRBJ2-2, with 12 bases identical to TRBD2. Looked up from germline, CDR1 is SGHVS and CDR2 is FNYEAQ. V trimming: 0 bases; J trimming: 6 bases; junction bases outside the gene matches: 11. This CDR3 comprises 19 residues. The CDR3, as DNA: TGTGCCAGCAGCTTAGCCCCGGCTAGCGGGAGGGCCCGGGCCGGGGAGCTGTTTTTT. It is translated as CASSLAPASGRARAGELFF.

By share of the sample, this clonotype is medium-sized. V and J are TRBV6-1 and TRBJ1-1; D perhaps matches TRBD1 (5 bases). The germline V gene encodes CDR1 MNHNS and CDR2 SASEGT. This CDR3 comprises 16 residues. The V and J ends lost 6 bases and 0 bases respectively, with 17 bases between them. In nucleotides, the CDR3 is TGTGCCAGCAGCGCGCCCATACAGGCCGTGAACACTGAAGCTTTCTTT. It translates to CASSAPIQAVNTEAFF.

The chain links TRBV20-1 to TRBJ2-2; TRBD2 matches 10 bases. V was clipped by 6 bases and J by 4 bases; unmatched bases: 8. The CDR3 totals 15 residues. In germline, CDR1 is DFQATT, CDR2 SNEGSKA (reference sequence). Here the CDR3 reads CSASSGRALTGELFF. The CDR3 DNA is TGCAGTGCATCCAGCGGGAGGGCCCTCACCGGGGAGCTGTTTTTT.

This clonotype has only a few counts. This sequence joins TRBV28 and TRBJ2-1; 7 bases line up with TRBD2. CDR3 size: 10 residues. CDR1 is MDHEN and CDR2 is SYDVKM in the germline V gene. V gave up 8 bases and J gave up 9 bases; unmatched junction bases: 1. In nucleotides, the CDR3 is TGTGCCAGCGGGGGGGGTGAGCAGTTCTTC. This translates into CASGGGEQFF.

The CDR3 nucleotides are TGCAGTGCCGCGGACAGGGTCGAGCAGTTCTTC. It yields the protein CSAADRVEQFF. V gene TRBV20-1 combines with J gene TRBJ2-1, with 8 bases that match TRBD1. Trimming took 6 bases from V and 10 from J; bases not matched to a gene: 5. This CDR3 has 11 residues. The germline V gene has CDR1 DFQATT and CDR2 SNEGSKA (reference sequence).

This clonotype is medium-sized in the sample. The genes are TRBV7-9 and TRBJ2-7, with TRBD2 matching 7 bases. In germline, CDR1 is SEHNR, CDR2 FQNEAQ (reference sequence). The V gene end was trimmed by 7 bases and the J gene end by 5 bases; junction bases not matched to a gene: 11. The CDR3 consists of 14 residues. CDR3 sequence (DNA): TGTGCCAGCACCCCGACGCGGGAGAGGAACGAGCAGTACTTC. Residues: CASTPTRERNEQYF.

This clonotype was counted at least ten times. The V gene is TRBV4-1, the J gene TRBJ2-7, with 8 nucleotides matching TRBD1. The CDR3 is 16 amino acids. The germline gives CDR1 MGHRA, CDR2 YSYEKL. The J segment lost 3 bases and the V segment lost 3 bases, leaving 10 bases of the junction unmatched. The chain's CDR3 is CASSHGDRPLFYEQYF. In DNA form, the CDR3 reads TGCGCCAGCAGCCATGGGGACAGGCCCCTCTTCTACGAGCAGTACTTC.

By share, this clonotype ranks as medium-sized. The V call is TRBV4-3, the J call TRBJ1-2; 10 bases agree with TRBD1. The germline CDR1 and CDR2 sequences are LGHNA and YSLEER. V shed 0 bases, J shed 2 bases, and the junction held 6 bases outside the gene matches. The CDR3 covers 17 residues. CDR3 in DNA: TGCGCCAGCAGCCAAGATAGAGCGACAGGGGGCAACTATGGCTACACCTTC. Translating gives CASSQDRATGGNYGYTF.